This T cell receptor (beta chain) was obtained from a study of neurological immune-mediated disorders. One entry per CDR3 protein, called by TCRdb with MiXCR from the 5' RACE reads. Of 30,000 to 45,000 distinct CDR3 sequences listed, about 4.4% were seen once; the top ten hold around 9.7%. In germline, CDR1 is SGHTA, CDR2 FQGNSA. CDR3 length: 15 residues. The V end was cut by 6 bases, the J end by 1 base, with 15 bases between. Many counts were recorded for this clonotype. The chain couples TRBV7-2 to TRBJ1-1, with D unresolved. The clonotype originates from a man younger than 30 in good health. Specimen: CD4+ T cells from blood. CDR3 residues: CASRQRGSGNTEAFF. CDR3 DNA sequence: TGTGCCAGCAGGCAACGCGGGTCTGGGAACACTGAAGCTTTCTTT.